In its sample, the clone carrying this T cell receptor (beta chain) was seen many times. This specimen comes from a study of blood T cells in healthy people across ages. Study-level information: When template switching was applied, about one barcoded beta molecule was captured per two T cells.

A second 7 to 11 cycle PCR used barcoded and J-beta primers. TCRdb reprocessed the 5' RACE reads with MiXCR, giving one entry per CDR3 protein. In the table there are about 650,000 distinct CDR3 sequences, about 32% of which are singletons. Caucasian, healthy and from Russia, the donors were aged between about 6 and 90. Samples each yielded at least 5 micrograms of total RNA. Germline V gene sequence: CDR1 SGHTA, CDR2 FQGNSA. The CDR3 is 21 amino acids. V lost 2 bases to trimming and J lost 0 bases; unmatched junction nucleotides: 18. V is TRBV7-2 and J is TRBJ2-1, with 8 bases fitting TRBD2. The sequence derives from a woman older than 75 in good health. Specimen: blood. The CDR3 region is CASSLRLGRGGFLSSYNEQFF. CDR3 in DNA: TGTGCCAGCAGCTTACGCTTGGGCCGGGGGGGCTTCTTATCCTCCTACAATGAGCAGTTCTTC.